This T cell receptor beta chain emerged from a study of cytomegalovirus exposure and HLA in healthy donors. Study outcomes and limitations: Some highly shared sequence variants likely arose as a pipeline artifact. In a later analysis, the majority of CMV-associated beta chains seemingly showed HLA restriction. In a later analysis, V- and J-gene trimming of beta chains associated with a DCLRE1C missense variant, replicated independently. A few V segments could not be told apart, such as TRBV6-2 and TRBV6-3, and were left out.

This PCR relied on a set of 60 Vbeta primers and 13 Jbeta primers. The assay was immunoSEQ multiplex PCR, and TCRdb's table has in-frame clones only and misses some. The top ten hold around 4% of the sample, which has around 94,000 clones, over 50% seen once. CDR1 and CDR2 (germline): SGHVS, FQNEAQ. The CDR3 extends over 15 amino acids. The sample holds one count of this clone. Its specificity is unknown. The source material was PBMCs. This clonotype originated in a man aged 25 to 40 in good health and CMV-seronegative. The rearrangement joins TRBV7-8 to TRBJ2-5; 8 bases fit TRBD1. The J call may not be correct, given that the DNA end is closer to TRBJ2-7. The CDR3, as DNA: TGTGCCAGCAGTCACGGACAGGGAAAGACCTACGAGCAGTACTTC. The encoded protein is CASSHGQGKTYEQYF.